Judged by abundance, the clone carrying this T cell receptor beta chain is medium-sized (0.01 to 0.1%). The antigen remains undetermined. The CDR3 extends over 15 amino acids. The V end lost 2 bases, the J end lost 0 bases, and 7 bases lay between the germline ends. The germline V gene encodes CDR1 MNHEY and CDR2 SVGAGI. TRB was amplified from about 240-490 ng of blood genomic DNA. TRB rearrangements were amplified by multiplex PCR with BIOMED2 TRB-A/B primers. In TCRdb, the multiplex PCR reads were re-called with MiXCR into one record per CDR3 protein. This table has some 8,400 distinct CDR3 sequences, 20% to 30% appearing once. The data were taken from a study of T and B cells in COVID-19 patients. Turning to the study itself: Blood was sampled from COVID-19 patients who were either actively infected or recovered. Study results and limitations: Sorted SARS-CoV-2-responsive or tetramer+ T cells and CD4+, regulatory and CD8+ subsets were not yet sequenced.

The receptor comes from a human donor who had recovered from COVID-19. Sequencing was carried out using blood. The rearrangement joins TRBV6-5 to TRBJ2-2; D is tentatively TRBD1 or TRBD2 (5 bases each). The chain's CDR3 is CASSYMGANTGELFF. The CDR3 DNA reads as TGTGCCAGCAGTTACATGGGGGCGAACACCGGGGAGCTGTTTTTT.